This TCR beta chain was recovered during a study of T cell repertoires in cytomegalovirus infection. On the study more broadly: Used in the study were CMV epitopes, some recently identified and HLA-C-restricted, others well-studied and HLA-B-restricted. CMV infection and matching HLA type were both indicated by public TCR beta signatures.

V dropped 0 bases and J dropped 9; count of bases not matched to a gene: 8. CDR1 is SGDLS, CDR2 YYNGEE, per germline. The length of the CDR3 is 15 residues. Broader study findings: HLA-C-restricted CMV-specific TCR beta clonotypes were dominant in the ex vivo response. Cumulative frequency of public TCR beta families picked out carriers of CMV plus the relevant HLA.

TCRdb redid the calling of the reads with MiXCR, one entry per CDR3 protein. The table has roughly 990,000 distinct CDR3 sequences, roughly 30% seen once. As for this clonotype: What it binds is not known.

This receptor was taken from a human donor in good health (CMV status not recorded). Some clones in this sample may be carry-over from other donors' samples. The input for sequencing was cultured CD8+ T cells from PBMCs, taken from culture after CMV antigen stimulation. V gene TRBV9 combines with J gene TRBJ2-1, with 8 bases lining up with TRBD2. CDR3: CASSVAVSGETEQFF. CDR3 DNA sequence: TGTGCCAGCAGCGTAGCAGTTAGCGGGGAAACTGAGCAGTTCTTC.